The T cell receptor (beta chain) described here comes from a study of cytomegalovirus exposure and HLA in healthy donors. The germline V gene has CDR1 MDHEN and CDR2 SYDVKM. The CDR3 is 12 amino acids. Losses at the gene ends were 5 bases for V and 5 bases for J; bases not matched to a gene: 3. The study ran its PCR with 60 Vbeta and 13 Jbeta primers. The repertoire was sequenced with immunoSEQ multiplex PCR; TCRdb's copy has only in-frame clones and lacks some. Here the sample spans over 100,000 clones, 75% to 80% being singletons. The receptor was derived from a male donor in good health and CMV-seropositive. The rearrangement joins TRBV28 to TRBJ2-7; the match to TRBD1 covers 7 bases. Material for sequencing was PBMCs. The CDR3 protein is CASSNTGDEQYF. The CDR3 DNA reads TGTGCCAGCAGTAATACAGGGGACGAGCAGTACTTC. Full variable domain (outside the CDR3, taken from reference TRBV28 and TRBJ2-7): DVKVTQSSRYLVKRTGEKVFLECVQDMDHENMFWYRQDPGLGLRLIYFSYDVKMKEKGDIPEGYSVSREKKERFSLILESASTNQTSMYLCASSNTGDEQYFGPGTRLTVT.